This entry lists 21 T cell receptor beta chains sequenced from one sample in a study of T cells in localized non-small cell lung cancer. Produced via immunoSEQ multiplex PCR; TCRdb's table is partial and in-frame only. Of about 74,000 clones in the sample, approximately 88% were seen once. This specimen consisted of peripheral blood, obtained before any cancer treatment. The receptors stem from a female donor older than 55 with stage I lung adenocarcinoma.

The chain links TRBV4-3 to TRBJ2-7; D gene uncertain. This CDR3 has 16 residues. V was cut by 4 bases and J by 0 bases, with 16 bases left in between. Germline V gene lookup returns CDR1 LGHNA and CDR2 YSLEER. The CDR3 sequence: CASSLIFSGLSYEQYF. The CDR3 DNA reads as TGCGCCAGCAGCCTTATATTTTCCGGGCTCTCCTACGAGCAGTACTTC.

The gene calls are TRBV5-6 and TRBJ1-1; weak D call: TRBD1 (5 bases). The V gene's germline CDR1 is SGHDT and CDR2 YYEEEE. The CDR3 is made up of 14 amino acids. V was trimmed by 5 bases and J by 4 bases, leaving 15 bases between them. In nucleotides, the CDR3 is TGTGCCAGCAGTCTGCGGTGGAGGGGCACTGAAGCTTTCTTT. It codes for CASSLRWRGTEAFF.

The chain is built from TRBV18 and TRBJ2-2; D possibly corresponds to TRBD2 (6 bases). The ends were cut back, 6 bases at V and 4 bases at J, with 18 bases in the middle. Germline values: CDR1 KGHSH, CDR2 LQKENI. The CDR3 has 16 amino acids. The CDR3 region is CASSISIAELTGELFF. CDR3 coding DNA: TGTGCCAGCTCGATCTCGATAGCGGAACTCACCGGGGAGCTGTTTTTT.

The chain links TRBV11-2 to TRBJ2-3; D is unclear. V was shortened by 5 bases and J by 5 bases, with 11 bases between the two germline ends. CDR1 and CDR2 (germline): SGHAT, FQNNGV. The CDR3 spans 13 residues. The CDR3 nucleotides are TGTGCCAGCAGCCATCTGGTTGTAGATACGCAGTATTTT. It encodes CASSHLVVDTQYF.

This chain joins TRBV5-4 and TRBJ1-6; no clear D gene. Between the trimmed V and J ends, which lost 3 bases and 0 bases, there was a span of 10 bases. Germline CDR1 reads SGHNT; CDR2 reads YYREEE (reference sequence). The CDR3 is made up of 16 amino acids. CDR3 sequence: CASSSYQSSYNSPLHF. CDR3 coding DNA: TGTGCCAGCAGCTCCTACCAGAGCTCCTATAATTCACCCCTCCACTTT.

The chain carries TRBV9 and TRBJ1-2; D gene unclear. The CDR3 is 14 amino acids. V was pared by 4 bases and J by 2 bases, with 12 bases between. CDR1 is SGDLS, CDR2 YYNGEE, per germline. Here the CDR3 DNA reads TGTGCCAGCAGCCCCCGTGGGGTAAACTATGGCTACACCTTC. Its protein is CASSPRGVNYGYTF.

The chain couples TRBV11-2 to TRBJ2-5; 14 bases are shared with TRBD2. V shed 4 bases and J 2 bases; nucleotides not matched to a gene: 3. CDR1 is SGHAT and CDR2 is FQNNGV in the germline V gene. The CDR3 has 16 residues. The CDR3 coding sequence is TGTGCCAGCAGCTCCCGACTAGCGGGGGGGCAAGAGACCCAGTACTTC. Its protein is CASSSRLAGGQETQYF.

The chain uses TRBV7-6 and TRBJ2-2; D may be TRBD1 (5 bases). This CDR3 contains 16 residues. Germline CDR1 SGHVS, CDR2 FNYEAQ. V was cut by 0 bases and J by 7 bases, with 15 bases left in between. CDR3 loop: CASSLAGPRPVGELFF. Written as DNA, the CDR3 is TGTGCCAGCAGCTTAGCGGGGCCCCGACCTGTCGGGGAGCTGTTTTTT.

The CDR3 loop reads CARREGTASPYYNEQFF. CDR3 bases: TGTGCCAGACGGGAGGGGACAGCCAGCCCTTACTACAATGAGCAGTTCTTC. The V gene is TRBV2, the J gene TRBJ2-1; tentative D call: TRBD2 (8 bases). V dropped 9 bases and J dropped 3 bases, with 24 bases sitting between them. Germline values: CDR1 SNHLY, CDR2 FYNNEI. The CDR3 is 17 residues long.

The CDR3 DNA sequence: TGTGCCAGCAGTTTCCCCTCCCGGGACCACGAGCAGTACTTC. Its protein is CASSFPSRDHEQYF. The chain links TRBV28 to TRBJ2-7; D is perhaps TRBD1 or TRBD2 (5 bases each). V shed 3 bases and J shed 5 bases, with 14 bases lying between them. Looked up from germline, CDR1 is MDHEN and CDR2 is SYDVKM. The CDR3 has 14 amino acids.

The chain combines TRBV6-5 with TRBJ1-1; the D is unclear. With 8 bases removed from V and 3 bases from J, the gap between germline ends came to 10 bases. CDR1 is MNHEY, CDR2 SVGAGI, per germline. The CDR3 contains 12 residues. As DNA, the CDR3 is TGTGCCAGCGGTCGGCGAGACACTGAAGCTTTCTTT. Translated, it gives CASGRRDTEAFF.

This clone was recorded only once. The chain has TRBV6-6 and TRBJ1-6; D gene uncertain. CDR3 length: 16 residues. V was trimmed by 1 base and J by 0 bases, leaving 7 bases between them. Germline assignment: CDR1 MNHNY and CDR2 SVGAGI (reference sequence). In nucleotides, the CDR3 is TGTGCCAGCAGTTACTTCCCGAGCTCCTATAATTCACCCCTCCACTTT. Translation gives CASSYFPSSYNSPLHF.

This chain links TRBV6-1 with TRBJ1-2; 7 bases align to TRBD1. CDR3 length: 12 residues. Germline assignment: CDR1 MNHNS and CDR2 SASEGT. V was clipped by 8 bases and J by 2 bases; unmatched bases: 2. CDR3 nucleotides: TGTGCCAGCCCGGGACAGAACTATGGCTACACCTTC. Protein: CASPGQNYGYTF.

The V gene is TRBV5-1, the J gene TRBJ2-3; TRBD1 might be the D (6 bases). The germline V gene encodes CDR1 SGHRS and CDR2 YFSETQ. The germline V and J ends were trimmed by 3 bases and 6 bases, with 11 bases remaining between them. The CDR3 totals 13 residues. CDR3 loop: CASSSQGRDTQYF. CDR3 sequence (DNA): TGCGCCAGCAGCTCCCAGGGGCGGGATACGCAGTATTTT.

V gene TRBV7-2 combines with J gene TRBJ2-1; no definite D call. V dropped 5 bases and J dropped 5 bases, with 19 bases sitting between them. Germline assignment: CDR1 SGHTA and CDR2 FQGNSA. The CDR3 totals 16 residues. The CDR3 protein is CASSPTYAGDNNEQFF. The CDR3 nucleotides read TGTGCCAGCAGCCCGACCTACGCCGGAGATAACAATGAGCAGTTCTTC.

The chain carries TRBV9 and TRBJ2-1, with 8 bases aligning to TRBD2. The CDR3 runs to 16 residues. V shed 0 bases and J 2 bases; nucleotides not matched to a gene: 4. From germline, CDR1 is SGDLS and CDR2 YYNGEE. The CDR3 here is CASSVAGGRTYNEQFF. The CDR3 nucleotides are TGTGCCAGCAGCGTAGCGGGCGGGAGGACCTACAATGAGCAGTTCTTC.

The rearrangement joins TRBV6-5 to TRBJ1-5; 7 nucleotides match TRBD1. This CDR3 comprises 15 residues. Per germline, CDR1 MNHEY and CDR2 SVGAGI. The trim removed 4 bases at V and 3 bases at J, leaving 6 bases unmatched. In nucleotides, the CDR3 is TGTGCCAGCAGTTCCGACAGGGTCGCCAATCAGCCCCAGCATTTT. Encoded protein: CASSSDRVANQPQHF.

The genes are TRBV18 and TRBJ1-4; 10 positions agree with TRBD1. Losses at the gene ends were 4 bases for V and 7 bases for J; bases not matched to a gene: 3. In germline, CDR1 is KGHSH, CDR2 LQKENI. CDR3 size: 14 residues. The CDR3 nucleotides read TGTGCCAGCTCACTCGGGACAGGGGTTGAAAAACTGTTTTTT. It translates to CASSLGTGVEKLFF.

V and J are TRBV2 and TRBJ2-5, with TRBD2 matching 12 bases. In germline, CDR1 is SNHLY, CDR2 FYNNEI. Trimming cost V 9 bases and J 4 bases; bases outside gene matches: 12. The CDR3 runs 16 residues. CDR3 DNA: TGTGCCAGTGGGAGGCTAGCGGGAGGGCCGGGAGAGACCCAGTACTTC. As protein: CASGRLAGGPGETQYF.

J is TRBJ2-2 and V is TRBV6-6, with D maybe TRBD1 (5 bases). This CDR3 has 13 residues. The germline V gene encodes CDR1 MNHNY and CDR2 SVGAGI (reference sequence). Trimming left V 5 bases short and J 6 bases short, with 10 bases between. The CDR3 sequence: CASSEDIAGELFF. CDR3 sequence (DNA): TGTGCCAGCAGTGAGGACATCGCCGGGGAGCTGTTTTTT.

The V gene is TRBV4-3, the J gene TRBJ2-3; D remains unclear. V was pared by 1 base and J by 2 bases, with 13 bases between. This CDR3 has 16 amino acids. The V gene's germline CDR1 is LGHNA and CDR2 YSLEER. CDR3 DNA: TGCGCCAGCAGCCAAGGAAGCGCGTTTTCCACAGATACGCAGTATTTT. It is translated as CASSQGSAFSTDTQYF.